Below, one T cell receptor (beta chain) is given with its context. Its antigen is still unknown. In the PCR, 60 Vbeta and 13 Jbeta primers were used. Generated by immunoSEQ multiplex PCR, the TCRdb table keeps only in-frame clones and is missing some. There are about 220,000 clones in the sample; 65% to 85% occur only once, and roughly 0.71% lies in the top ten. This entry is derived from a study of cytomegalovirus exposure and HLA in healthy donors. Study observations and caveats: HLA alleles were associated with 15,000 to 20,000 TCR beta sequences in a later analysis at 0.05 false discovery rate. CMV antigen specificity of a few CMV-associated chains was confirmed in vitro.

The CDR3 has 16 amino acids. J was trimmed by 1 base and V by 0 bases; bases with no gene match: 4. In germline, CDR1 is SGHDT, CDR2 YYEEEE. This receptor was identified in a boy between 2 and 10 years old in good health and CMV-seronegative. The specimen sequenced was PBMCs. The chain links TRBV5-6 to TRBJ2-3, with TRBD2 matching over 8 bases. The CDR3 nucleotides are TGTGCCAGCAGCTTGGGGCTAGCGGGTGGCACAGATACGCAGTATTTT. Translation gives CASSLGLAGGTDTQYF.